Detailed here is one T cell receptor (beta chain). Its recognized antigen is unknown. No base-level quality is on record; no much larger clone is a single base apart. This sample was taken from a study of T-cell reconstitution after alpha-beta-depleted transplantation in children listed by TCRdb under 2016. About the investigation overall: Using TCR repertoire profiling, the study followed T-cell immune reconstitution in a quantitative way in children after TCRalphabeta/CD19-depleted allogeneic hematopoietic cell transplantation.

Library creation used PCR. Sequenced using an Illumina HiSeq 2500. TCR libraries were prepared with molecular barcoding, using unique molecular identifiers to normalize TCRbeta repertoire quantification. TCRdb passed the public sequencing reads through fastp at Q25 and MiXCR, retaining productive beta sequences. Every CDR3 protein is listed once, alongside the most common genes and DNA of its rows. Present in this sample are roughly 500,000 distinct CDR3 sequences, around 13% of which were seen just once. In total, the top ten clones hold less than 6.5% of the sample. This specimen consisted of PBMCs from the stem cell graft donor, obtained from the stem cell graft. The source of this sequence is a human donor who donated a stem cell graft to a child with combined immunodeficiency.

The sequenced DNA is TGCAGCGTTTCCGGGACTAGCCTCTACGAGCAGTACTTC. Translated, this gives CSVSGTSLYEQYF. The rearranged segments are TRBV29-1 and TRBJ2-7; a stretch of 9 junction bases matches TRBD2. Measured from the cysteine to the phenylalanine, the CDR3 is 13 residues long. The DNA shown is the 39-base CDR3, in frame from base 1. From V the trimming removes 5 bases and from J it removes 3 bases, while the gene matches leave 5 bases of the junction unaccounted for. The germline V gene specifies SQVTM as CDR1 and ANQGSEA as CDR2.